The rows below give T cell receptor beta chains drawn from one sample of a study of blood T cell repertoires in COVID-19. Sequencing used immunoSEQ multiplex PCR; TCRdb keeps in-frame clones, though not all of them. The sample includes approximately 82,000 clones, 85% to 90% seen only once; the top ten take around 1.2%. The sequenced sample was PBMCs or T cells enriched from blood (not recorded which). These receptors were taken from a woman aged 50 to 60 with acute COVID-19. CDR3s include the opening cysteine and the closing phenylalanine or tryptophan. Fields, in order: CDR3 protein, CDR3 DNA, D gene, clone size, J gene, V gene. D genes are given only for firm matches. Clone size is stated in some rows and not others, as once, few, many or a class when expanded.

CSATGSMNTEAFF,TGCAGCGCCACGGGGTCCATGAACACTGAAGCTTTCTTT,-,-,TRBJ1-1,TRBV29-1
CAISDHAGTGTYNEQFF,TGTGCCATCAGTGACCACGCCGGGACAGGGACCTACAATGAGCAGTTCTTC,TRBD1,-,TRBJ2-1,TRBV10-3
CASRHAGTPNYGYTF,TGTGCCAGCAGACATGCGGGAACTCCTAACTATGGCTACACCTTC,-,few,TRBJ1-2,TRBV7-9
CASSRLSGRLNEQYF,TGTGCCAGCAGCCGCTTGAGCGGGAGGTTGAACGAGCAGTACTTC,TRBD2,-,TRBJ2-7,TRBV5-4
CASSQVPEVWREGYRFTDTQYF,TGCGCCAGCAGCCAAGTTCCCGAAGTTTGGCGGGAGGGCTACCGATTCACAGATACGCAGTATTTT,TRBD2,-,TRBJ2-3,TRBV4-3
CASSRQGTGELFF,TGTGCCAGCAGCCGACAGGGGACCGGGGAGCTGTTTTTT,TRBD1,-,TRBJ2-2,TRBV14
CASSLPGTGQETQYF,TGTGCCAGCAGCTTACCCGGGACAGGTCAAGAGACCCAGTACTTC,TRBD1,-,TRBJ2-5,TRBV7-9
CASARLYNSPLHF,TGTGCCAGCGCCAGGCTATATAATTCACCCCTCCACTTT,-,-,TRBJ1-6,TRBV25-1
CASSKGLATDTQYF,TGTGCCAGCAGTAAGGGACTCGCCACAGATACGCAGTATTTT,-,once,TRBJ2-3,TRBV6-5
CASSPGGRPKAFF,TGCGCCAGCAGCCCAGGGGGACGTCCTAAAGCTTTCTTT,TRBD1,-,TRBJ1-1,TRBV4-1
CAWKNLAGVPDTQYF,TGTGCCTGGAAAAACCTAGCGGGAGTGCCAGATACGCAGTATTTT,TRBD2,-,TRBJ2-3,TRBV30
CASSQASGTLNSPLHF,TGCGCCAGCAGCCAAGCTTCCGGGACACTTAATTCACCCCTCCACTTT,-,-,TRBJ1-6,TRBV4-1
CASSHRGRTGGNTEAFF,TGCGCCAGCAGCCATAGAGGGAGGACAGGGGGGAACACTGAAGCTTTCTTT,TRBD1,-,TRBJ1-1,TRBV4-1
CASSLGLAGGHEQFF,TGTGCTAGCAGCTTGGGACTAGCGGGGGGCCATGAGCAGTTCTTC,TRBD2,-,TRBJ2-1,TRBV7-7
CASSNPSGIGETQYF,TGTGCCAGCAGTAACCCTAGCGGGATAGGAGAGACCCAGTACTTC,TRBD2,-,TRBJ2-5,TRBV25-1
CASSLRGGLAEETQYF,TGTGCCAGCAGCCTCCGAGGGGGACTAGCGGAAGAGACCCAGTACTTC,TRBD2,once,TRBJ2-5,TRBV4-2
CASRAGRNTGELFF,TGTGCCAGCAGGGCGGGACGGAACACCGGGGAGCTGTTTTTT,-,-,TRBJ2-2,TRBV2
CASSSAGTYSNEQFF,TGTGCCAGCAGCTCCGCCGGGACTTACTCCAATGAGCAGTTCTTC,-,-,TRBJ2-1,TRBV5-8
CASSVGAQDTKETQYF,TGTGCCAGCAGCGTAGGGGCCCAGGATACGAAAGAGACCCAGTACTTC,-,-,TRBJ2-5,TRBV9